This T cell receptor beta chain was found in a study of T cells after yellow fever vaccination. The overall study: Low-cell-number fractions underwent preparation using SMART-Seq v4 Ultra Low Input.

TCRdb used MiXCR to reprocess the 5' RACE reads, holding one entry per CDR3 protein. The repertoire consists of about 630,000 distinct CDR3 sequences, with around an eighth occurring once and the leading ten covering around 14%. Trimming cost V 6 bases and J 1 base; bases outside gene matches: 9. This CDR3 is 17 amino acids long. The germline V gene encodes CDR1 ENHRY and CDR2 SYGVKD. This clonotype was counted between two and nine times. V usage is TRBV10-3 and J usage is TRBJ2-3; TRBD2 matches at 11 bases. The material was PBMCs, obtained on the day of the yellow fever booster vaccination. The TCR comes from a man aged 25-40 years who received the YFV17D yellow fever vaccine. The CDR3 spells CAISTIPGLAGTDTQYF. In DNA form, the CDR3 reads TGTGCCATCAGCACCATTCCGGGACTAGCGGGCACAGATACGCAGTATTTT.